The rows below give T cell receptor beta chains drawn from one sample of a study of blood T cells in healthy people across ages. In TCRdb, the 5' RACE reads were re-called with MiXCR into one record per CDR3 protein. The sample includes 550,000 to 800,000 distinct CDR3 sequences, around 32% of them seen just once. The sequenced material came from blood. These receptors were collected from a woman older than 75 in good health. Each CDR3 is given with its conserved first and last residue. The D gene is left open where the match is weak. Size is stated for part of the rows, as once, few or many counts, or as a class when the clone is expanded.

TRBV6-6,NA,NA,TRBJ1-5,CASSYLQGDQPQHF,TGTGCCAGCAGTTACCTGCAGGGCGATCAGCCCCAGCATTTT
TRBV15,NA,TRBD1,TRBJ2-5,CATSRLTGGEDEQYF,TGTGCCACCAGCAGATTGACAGGGGGCGAAGATGAGCAGTACTTC
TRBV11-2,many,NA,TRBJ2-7,CASSHLPRQGGEQYF,TGTGCCAGCAGCCACCTCCCGAGACAGGGAGGCGAGCAGTACTTC
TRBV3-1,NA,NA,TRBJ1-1,CASSQGSAEAFF,TGTGCCAGCAGCCAAGGTTCCGCTGAAGCTTTCTTT
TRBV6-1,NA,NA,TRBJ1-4,CASSARDASQKLFF,TGTGCCAGCAGTGCCCGGGACGCCTCGCAAAAACTGTTTTTT
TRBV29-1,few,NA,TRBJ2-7,CSVEVGNSYEQYF,TGCAGCGTTGAAGTCGGGAACTCCTACGAGCAGTACTTC
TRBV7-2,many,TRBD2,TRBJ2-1,CASSLGTSRNNEQFF,TGTGCCAGCAGCTTAGGGACTAGCAGAAACAATGAGCAGTTCTTC
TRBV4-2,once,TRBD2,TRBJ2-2,CASSQEVLAGRTGELFF,TGTGCCAGCAGCCAAGAGGTACTAGCGGGACGCACCGGGGAGCTGTTTTTT
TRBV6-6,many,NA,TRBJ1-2,CASSSNRNVCTF,TGTGCCAGCAGTTCTAACAGGAACGTCTGCACCTTC
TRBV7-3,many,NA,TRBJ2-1,CASSPGGGLEQFF,TGTGCCAGCAGCCCTGGGGGCGGCCTAGAGCAGTTCTTC
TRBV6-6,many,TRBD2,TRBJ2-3,CASSYTPAGALWDTQYF,TGTGCCAGCAGTTACACCCCAGCGGGGGCCCTTTGGGATACGCAGTATTTT
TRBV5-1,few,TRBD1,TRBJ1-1,CASSFEQGGRPEAFF,TGCGCCAGCAGCTTTGAACAGGGGGGCCGACCAGAAGCTTTCTTT
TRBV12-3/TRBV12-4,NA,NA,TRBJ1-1,CASSHNMGSISNTEAFF,TGTGCCAGCAGTCACAACATGGGGTCCATATCGAACACTGAAGCTTTCTTT
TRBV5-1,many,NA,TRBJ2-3,CASSAGRTDTQYF,TGCGCCAGCAGCGCGGGCCGCACAGATACGCAGTATTTT
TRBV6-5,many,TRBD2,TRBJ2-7,CASSGGASGEAEQYF,TGTGCCAGCAGTGGGGGGGCTAGCGGGGAGGCCGAGCAGTACTTC
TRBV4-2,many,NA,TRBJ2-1,CASSQDLGTPTGSINNEQFF,TGTGCCAGCAGCCAAGATCTTGGGACCCCCACAGGGTCCATAAACAATGAGCAGTTCTTC
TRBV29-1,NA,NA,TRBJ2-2,CSVVRTVNTGELFF,TGCAGCGTTGTTAGGACTGTGAACACCGGGGAGCTGTTTTTT
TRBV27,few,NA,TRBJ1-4,CASSHRREKLFF,TGTGCCAGCAGTCACCGACGGGAAAAACTGTTTTTT
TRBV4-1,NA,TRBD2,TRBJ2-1,CASSQPPGLASRNEQFF,TGCGCCAGCAGCCAACCTCCGGGACTAGCGTCTCGGAATGAGCAGTTCTTC
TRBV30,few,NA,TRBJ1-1,CAWTLLGTEAFF,TGTGCCTGGACGCTCCTGGGGACTGAAGCTTTCTTT
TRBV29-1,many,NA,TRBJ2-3,CSVEAWDASTDTQYF,TGCAGCGTTGAAGCCTGGGACGCGAGCACAGATACGCAGTATTTT
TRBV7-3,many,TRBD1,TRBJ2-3,CASSSAPDRPSWDTQYF,TGTGCCAGCAGCTCGGCCCCGGACAGGCCGTCCTGGGATACGCAGTATTTT
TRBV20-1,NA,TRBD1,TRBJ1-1,CSARNEGTGPEAFF,TGCAGTGCTAGAAACGAAGGGACAGGCCCTGAAGCTTTCTTT
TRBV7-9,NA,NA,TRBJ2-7,CASGRISGTEAYF,TGTGCCAGCGGCCGCATCTCTGGAACGGAGGCGTACTTC
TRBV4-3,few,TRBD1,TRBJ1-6,CASSQVGTGRSPLHF,TGCGCCAGCAGCCAAGTCGGGACAGGGCGTTCACCCCTCCACTTT
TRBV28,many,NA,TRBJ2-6,CASRRAPRGGANVLTF,TGTGCCAGCAGAAGGGCCCCGCGAGGAGGGGCCAACGTCCTGACTTTC
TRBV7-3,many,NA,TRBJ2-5,CASSFYPGETQYF,TGTGCCAGCAGCTTTTACCCTGGAGAGACCCAGTACTTC
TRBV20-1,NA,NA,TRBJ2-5,CSATVKETQYF,TGCAGTGCTACTGTGAAAGAGACCCAGTACTTC
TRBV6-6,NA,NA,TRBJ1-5,CAGSNRASNQPQHF,TGTGCCGGCAGTAACAGGGCTAGCAATCAGCCCCAGCATTTT
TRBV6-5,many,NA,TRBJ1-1,CASTGVATEAFF,TGTGCCAGCACAGGGGTGGCCACTGAAGCTTTCTTT
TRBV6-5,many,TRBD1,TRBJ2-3,CASRGGIRTDTQYF,TGTGCCAGCAGAGGGGGCATACGCACAGATACGCAGTATTTT
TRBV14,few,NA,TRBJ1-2,CASSQDKQSGYTF,TGTGCCAGCAGCCAAGATAAGCAGTCTGGCTACACCTTC
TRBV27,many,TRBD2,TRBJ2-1,CASSLPGTSSQFF,TGTGCCAGCAGTTTACCCGGGACTAGCTCCCAGTTCTTC
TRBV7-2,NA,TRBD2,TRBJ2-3,CASSLVRTRAGGTDTQYF,TGTGCCAGCAGCTTAGTCCGAACTAGAGCGGGGGGCACAGATACGCAGTATTTT
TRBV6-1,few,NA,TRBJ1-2,CASNPEVYGYTF,TGTGCCAGCAACCCGGAAGTCTATGGCTACACCTTC
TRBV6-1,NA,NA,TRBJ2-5,CASSPGLSRETQYF,TGTGCCAGCAGTCCGGGACTTAGCAGGGAGACCCAGTACTTC
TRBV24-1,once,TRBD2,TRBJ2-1,CATGTSGVLEQFF,TGTGCCACCGGGACTAGCGGGGTTCTCGAGCAGTTCTTC
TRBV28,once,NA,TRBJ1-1,CASSRAQGKGNTEAFF,TGTGCCAGCAGTCGAGCCCAGGGGAAGGGGAACACTGAAGCTTTCTTT
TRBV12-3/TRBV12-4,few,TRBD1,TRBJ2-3,CASSSDREVSTDTQYF,TGTGCCAGCAGTTCTGACAGGGAAGTGAGCACAGATACGCAGTATTTT
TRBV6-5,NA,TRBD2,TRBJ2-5,CASRSPAGGGQQTPFF,TGTGCCAGCAGGTCCCCAGCGGGGGGGGGCCAGCAGACCCCGTTCTTC
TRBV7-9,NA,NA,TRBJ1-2,CASSKLTASYGYTF,TGTGCCAGCAGCAAGTTGACAGCTTCCTATGGCTACACCTTC
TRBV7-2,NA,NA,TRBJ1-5,CASSLSRGDNQPQHF,TGTGCCAGCAGCTTATCGAGGGGGGACAATCAGCCCCAGCATTTT
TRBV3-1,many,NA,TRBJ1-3,CASSQDRGAAGNTIYF,TGTGCCAGCAGCCAAGATCGCGGAGCCGCTGGAAACACCATATATTTT